Presented here are 28 T cell receptor beta chains from one specimen sequenced in a study of blood T cell repertoires in COVID-19 (TCRdb year 2020). Library prep was done by the immunoSEQ multiplex PCR assay. Imported from immuneACCESS, the table was reduced by TCRdb to in-frame sequences with V and J called. These copies leave out some clones; in studies compared against another copy, an unresolved V gene accounts for under half, and the cause of the remainder is not known. The sample data list some 38,000 clones, and approximately 86% of these were observed just once. Clones ranked in the top ten supply roughly 18% of the sample. Sequencing was carried out using peripheral blood. The receptors here all came from a man between 65 and 85 years old with acute or convalescent COVID-19.

This chain links TRBV19 with TRBJ1-2, with 8 nucleotides matching TRBD1. CDR3 size: 16 residues. V trimming: 1 base; J trimming: 1 base; junction bases outside the gene matches: 5. CDR1 LNHDA and CDR2 SQIVND come from the germline V gene (reference sequence). The CDR3 loop is CASSIGTGTFNYGYTF. CDR3 nucleotides: TGTGCCAGTAGTATAGGGACAGGGACCTTTAACTATGGCTACACCTTC.

The count of this clone is one. V is TRBV19 and J is TRBJ1-2; D is uncertain. This CDR3 is 11 amino acids long. Germline CDR1 is LNHDA and CDR2 is SQIVND (reference sequence). Trimming removed 3 bases at V and 7 bases at J, with 6 bases between. The CDR3 DNA reads as TGTGCCAGTAGTATGATGCGTGGCTACACCTTC. Translated, it gives CASSMMRGYTF.

The rearrangement uses TRBV7-2 and TRBJ2-7; 8 bases map to TRBD2. V was clipped by 7 bases and J by 0 bases; unmatched bases: 5. Per germline, CDR1 SGHTA and CDR2 FQGNSA. The CDR3 runs to 14 residues. In DNA, the CDR3 is TGTGCCAGCACCCGGGGGGGCTCCTCCTACGAGCAGTACTTC. Translated, it gives CASTRGGSSYEQYF.

The V call is TRBV2, the J call TRBJ2-2; no clear D. Germline V gene lookup returns CDR1 SNHLY and CDR2 FYNNEI. The CDR3 loop spans 13 amino acids. V lost 3 bases and J 7 bases, leaving 9 bases between the germline ends. Here the CDR3 DNA reads TGTGCCAGCAGTGAGTCGTTGAGCGGGGAGCTGTTTTTT. Protein: CASSESLSGELFF.

The chain employs TRBV6-5 and TRBJ1-1; no firm D call. The V end was cut by 0 bases, the J end by 0 bases, with 2 bases between. This CDR3 region has 13 residues. The germline CDR1 and CDR2 sequences are MNHEY and SVGAGI. CDR3 nucleotide sequence: TGTGCCAGCAGTTACTCCGTGAACACTGAAGCTTTCTTT. Translating it yields CASSYSVNTEAFF.

The V call is TRBV27, the J call TRBJ2-1; a weak D match, TRBD2 (6 bases). Trimming left V 5 bases short and J 3 bases short, with 20 bases between. There are 17 residues in the CDR3. The germline CDR1 and CDR2 sequences are MNHEY and SMNVEV (reference sequence). CDR3 bases: TGTGCCAGCAGTCCCCTAGTGAGGGAGGATCTCTACAATGAGCAGTTCTTC. This encodes CASSPLVREDLYNEQFF.

The chain is built from TRBV7-2 and TRBJ1-5, with D unclear. The germline V gene encodes CDR1 SGHTA and CDR2 FQGNSA. The V and J ends lost 4 bases and 3 bases respectively, with 7 bases between them. The CDR3 totals 13 residues. CDR3 amino acids: CASSSAINQPQHF. In nucleotides, the CDR3 is TGTGCCAGCAGCTCCGCGATCAATCAGCCCCAGCATTTT.

This clone occurred once. The chain couples TRBV3-1 (or the pseudogene TRBV3-2) to TRBJ1-2; tentatively, D is TRBD1 (6 bases). Germline V CDR1 and CDR2: LGHDT, YNNKEL (reference sequence). The CDR3 runs 14 residues. V lost 2 bases and J lost 2, with 9 bases in between. For the CDR3, the DNA is TGTGCCAGCAGCCAAACAGGGCAAAACTATGGCTACACCTTC. This codes for CASSQTGQNYGYTF.

The V and J genes are TRBV28 and TRBJ1-6; weak D call: TRBD1 (5 bases). V dropped 6 bases and J dropped 5 bases, with 17 bases sitting between them. This CDR3 region has 16 residues. CDR1 is MDHEN, CDR2 SYDVKM, per germline. Here the CDR3 DNA reads TGTGCCAGCAGCCCTGGTCCGGGGGGTGATAATTCACCCCTCCACTTT. Translation: CASSPGPGGDNSPLHF.

V and J are TRBV7-3 and TRBJ2-1; TRBD2 matches at 7 bases. This CDR3 spans 13 amino acids. V was pared by 4 bases and J by 9 bases, with 6 bases of the junction left unmatched. Germline-derived CDR1 and CDR2 are SGHTA and FQGTGA. In DNA, the CDR3 is TGTGCCAGCAGCTGGCGGGAGCGAAGTGAGCAGTTCTTC. Translation: CASSWRERSEQFF.

The chain recombines TRBV28 with TRBJ2-7; 7 bases map to TRBD2. Trimming took 10 bases from V and 3 from J; bases not matched to a gene: 12. Germline CDR1 MDHEN, CDR2 SYDVKM. This CDR3 is 14 amino acids long. CDR3 nucleotides: TGTGCCACCCGCCAAGCTAGCGGCTACTACGAGCAGTACTTC. It specifies CATRQASGYYEQYF.

This clone was picked up one time. The chain couples TRBV6-5 to TRBJ2-2; D is undetermined. Germline values: CDR1 MNHEY, CDR2 SVGAGI. The ends were cut back, 5 bases at V and 0 bases at J, with 10 bases in the middle. This CDR3 has 15 amino acids. The CDR3 nucleotides read TGTGCCAGCAGTCCCCGGGTAGCGAACACCGGGGAGCTGTTTTTT. It yields the protein CASSPRVANTGELFF.

V gene TRBV24-1 combines with J gene TRBJ2-3; D possibly corresponds to TRBD1 (6 bases). The V gene lost 3 bases and the J gene lost 2 bases, with 11 bases spanning the gap. The length of the CDR3 is 15 residues. Germline V gene sequence: CDR1 KGHDR, CDR2 SFDVKD. The CDR3: CATSDPTGYTDTQYF. CDR3 sequence (DNA): TGTGCCACCAGTGATCCGACAGGTTACACAGATACGCAGTATTTT.

The gene calls are TRBV6-5 and TRBJ2-7; a weak D match, TRBD2 (5 bases). The CDR3 has 15 amino acids. V was pared by 6 bases and J by 4 bases, with 19 bases between. In germline, CDR1 is MNHEY, CDR2 SVGAGI. The CDR3 DNA is TGTGCCAGCAGGGCTGGCGGGCTTGGAGAATACGAGCAGTACTTC. It translates to CASRAGGLGEYEQYF.

In this sample, this clone turned up once. V usage is TRBV5-1 and J usage is TRBJ2-7; TRBD1 matches at 7 bases. The CDR3 totals 14 residues. V lost 4 bases and J lost 7; bases outside the gene matches: 11. CDR1 and CDR2 (germline): SGHRS, YFSETQ. The CDR3 protein is CASSLIQGVREQYF. The DNA for the CDR3 is TGCGCCAGCAGCCTAATCCAGGGGGTGAGGGAGCAGTACTTC.

This clone was observed once. The chain is built from TRBV5-1 and TRBJ2-1; 8 bases agree with TRBD2. CDR1 is SGHRS, CDR2 YFSETQ, per germline. This CDR3 spans 14 amino acids. The junction had 12 bases not matched to a gene; V was cut back by 8 bases and J by 8 bases. The CDR3 spells CASFNSGSVDEQFF. DNA for the CDR3: TGCGCCAGTTTTAACAGCGGGAGCGTCGATGAGCAGTTCTTC.

The chain joins TRBV6-5 to TRBJ1-2; D gene ambiguous. This CDR3 has 11 residues. The V end was cut by 8 bases, the J end by 2 bases, with 6 bases between. Germline V lookup: CDR1 MNHEY, CDR2 SVGAGI. The CDR3 DNA is TGTGCCAGCCAGGAAAACTATGGCTACACCTTC. Its protein is CASQENYGYTF.

V gene TRBV24-1 combines with J gene TRBJ2-1, with 8 positions matching TRBD2. V lost 3 bases, J lost 4 bases, and 4 bases stayed unmatched. The CDR3 contains 15 residues. Germline CDR1 KGHDR, CDR2 SFDVKD. The DNA for the CDR3 is TGTGCCACCAGTGATCCCGGGACTAGTTACAATGAGCAGTTCTTC. As protein: CATSDPGTSYNEQFF.

This clone turned up a few times. The V gene is TRBV18, the J gene TRBJ2-1; TRBD2 matches at 15 bases. Trimming took 4 bases from V and 10 from J; bases not matched to a gene: 17. Germline CDR1 is KGHSH and CDR2 is LQKENI. The CDR3 covers 19 residues. CDR3 region: CASSRNVGLAGGAEGEQFF. In nucleotides, the CDR3 is TGTGCCAGCTCACGGAACGTAGGACTAGCGGGAGGGGCGGAAGGCGAGCAGTTCTTC.

This clone has only a few counts. The chain has TRBV6-1 and TRBJ2-7; 8 bases are shared with TRBD1. Germline V gene lookup returns CDR1 MNHNS and CDR2 SASEGT. With V trimmed by 0 bases and J by 6 bases, 10 bases remained unmatched. The CDR3 extends over 16 amino acids. CDR3 residues: CASSEARTGLMSEQYF. The DNA for the CDR3 is TGTGCCAGCAGTGAAGCCCGGACAGGGCTGATGAGCGAGCAGTACTTC.

The chain has TRBV5-1 and TRBJ2-3; 7 bases map to TRBD2. The CDR3 runs to 15 residues. The trim removed 2 bases at V and 3 bases at J, leaving 6 bases unmatched. The germline gives CDR1 SGHRS, CDR2 YFSETQ. The chain's CDR3 is CASSLKPGGTDTQYF. The DNA of the CDR3 is TGCGCCAGCAGCTTAAAGCCGGGAGGAACAGATACGCAGTATTTT.

The chain combines TRBV14 with TRBJ2-3; 11 bases map to TRBD2. Losses at the gene ends were 4 bases for V and 0 bases for J; bases not matched to a gene: 3. This CDR3 contains 16 residues. Per germline, CDR1 SGHDN and CDR2 FVKESK. The DNA for the CDR3 is TGTGCCAGCAGCCTCGGGACTAGCGGAAGCACAGATACGCAGTATTTT. Encoded protein: CASSLGTSGSTDTQYF.

This chain joins TRBV6-2 or TRBV6-3 and TRBJ2-2, with TRBD2 matching over 15 bases. Germline lookup yields CDR1 MNHEY and CDR2 SVGEGT. Trimming removed 4 bases from V and 3 bases from J; junction bases left unmatched: 3. The CDR3 sequence is 17 residues long. The CDR3 DNA follows: TGTGCCAGCAGTTCGGGACTAGCGGGAGGATACACCGGGGAGCTGTTTTTT. Residues: CASSSGLAGGYTGELFF.

This rearrangement joins TRBV9 to TRBJ2-7; 9 bases line up with TRBD2. Germline values: CDR1 SGDLS, CDR2 YYNGEE. Trimming took 4 bases from V and 7 from J; bases not matched to a gene: 21. CDR3 length equals 18 residues. The CDR3: CASSSAGAALAGAGEQYF. In DNA form, the CDR3 reads TGTGCCAGCAGCTCTGCAGGGGCGGCTTTAGCGGGAGCTGGGGAGCAGTACTTC.

The CDR3 DNA reads as TGTGCCAGCAGTCCACAGCTTAACTATGGCTACACCTTC. Its translation is CASSPQLNYGYTF. The chain uses TRBV6-2 or TRBV6-3 and TRBJ1-2, with D hard to call. The CDR3 sequence is 13 residues long. With 5 bases removed from V and 1 base from J, the gap between germline ends came to 8 bases. Germline loops: CDR1 MNHEY, CDR2 SVGEGT.

The genes are TRBV5-1 and TRBJ2-1; tentatively, D is TRBD1 (6 bases). The CDR3 covers 14 residues. The V and J ends lost 7 bases and 5 bases respectively, with 16 bases between them. CDR1 is SGHRS and CDR2 is YFSETQ in the germline V gene. CDR3 nucleotides: TGCGCCAGCGCCACAGGGTTGGGCCACAATGAGCAGTTCTTC. Protein sequence: CASATGLGHNEQFF.

This rearrangement joins TRBV5-1 to TRBJ2-7, with unresolved D. The CDR3 is 14 amino acids. Between the trimmed V and J ends, which lost 0 bases and 2 bases, there was a span of 9 bases. The germline CDR1 and CDR2 sequences are SGHRS and YFSETQ. The CDR3, as DNA: TGCGCCAGCAGCTTGGTCCCAGAAACCTACGAGCAGTACTTC. It yields the protein CASSLVPETYEQYF.

The genes are TRBV7-3 and TRBJ2-7; 7 bases fit TRBD1. The V segment lost 0 bases and the J segment 1 base; nucleotides outside the gene matches: 6. Germline values: CDR1 SGHTA, CDR2 FQGTGA. CDR3 length: 16 amino acids. CDR3 DNA sequence: TGTGCCAGCAGCTTAACGGGGACAGCGACATCCTACGAGCAGTACTTC. Its protein product is CASSLTGTATSYEQYF.